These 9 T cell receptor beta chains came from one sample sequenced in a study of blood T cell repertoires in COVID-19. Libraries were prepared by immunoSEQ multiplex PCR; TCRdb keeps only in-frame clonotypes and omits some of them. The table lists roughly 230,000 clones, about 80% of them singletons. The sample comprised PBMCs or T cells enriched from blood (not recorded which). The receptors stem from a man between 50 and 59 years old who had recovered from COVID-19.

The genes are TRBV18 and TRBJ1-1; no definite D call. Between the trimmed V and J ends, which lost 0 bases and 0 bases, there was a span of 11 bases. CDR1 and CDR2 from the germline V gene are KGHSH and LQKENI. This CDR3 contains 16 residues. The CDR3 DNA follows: TGTGCCAGCTCACCACCTGTACAGTTCATGAACACTGAAGCTTTCTTT. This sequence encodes CASSPPVQFMNTEAFF. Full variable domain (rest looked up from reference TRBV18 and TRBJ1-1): NAGVMQNPRHLVRRRGQEARLRCSPMKGHSHVYWYRQLPEEGLKFMVYLQKENIIDESGMPKERFSAEFPKEGPSILRIQQVVRGDSAAYFCASSPPVQFMNTEAFFGQGTRLTVV.

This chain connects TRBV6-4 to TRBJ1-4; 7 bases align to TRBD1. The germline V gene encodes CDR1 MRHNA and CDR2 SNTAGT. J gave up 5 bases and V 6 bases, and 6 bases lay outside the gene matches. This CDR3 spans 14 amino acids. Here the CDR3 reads CASSPTGTNEKLFF. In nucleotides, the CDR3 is TGTGCCAGCAGCCCGACAGGGACAAATGAAAAACTGTTTTTT.

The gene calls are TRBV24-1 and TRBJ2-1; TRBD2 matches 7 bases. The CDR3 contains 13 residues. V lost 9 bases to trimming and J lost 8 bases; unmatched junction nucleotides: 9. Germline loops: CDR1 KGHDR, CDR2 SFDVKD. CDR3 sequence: CATVEGTTDEQFF. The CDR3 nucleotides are TGTGCCACCGTAGAGGGGACTACCGATGAGCAGTTCTTC.

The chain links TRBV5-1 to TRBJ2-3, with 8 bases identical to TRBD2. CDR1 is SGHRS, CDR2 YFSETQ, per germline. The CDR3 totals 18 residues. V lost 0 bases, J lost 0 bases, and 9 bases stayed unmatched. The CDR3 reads CASSLGNSLAASTDTQYF. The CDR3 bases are TGCGCCAGCAGCTTGGGGAATTCACTAGCGGCAAGCACAGATACGCAGTATTTT.

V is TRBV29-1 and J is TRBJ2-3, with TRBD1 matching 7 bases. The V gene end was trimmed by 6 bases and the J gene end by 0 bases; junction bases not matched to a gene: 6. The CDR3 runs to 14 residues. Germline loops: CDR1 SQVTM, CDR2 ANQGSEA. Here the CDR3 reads CSVAGTVSTDTQYF. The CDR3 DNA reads TGCAGCGTCGCCGGGACAGTAAGCACAGATACGCAGTATTTT.

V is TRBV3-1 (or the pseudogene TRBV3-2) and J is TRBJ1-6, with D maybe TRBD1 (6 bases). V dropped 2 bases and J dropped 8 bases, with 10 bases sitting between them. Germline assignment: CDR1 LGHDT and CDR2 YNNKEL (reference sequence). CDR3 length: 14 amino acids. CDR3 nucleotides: TGTGCCAGCAGCCAAAGGGGGTCGGATTCACCCCTCCACTTT. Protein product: CASSQRGSDSPLHF.

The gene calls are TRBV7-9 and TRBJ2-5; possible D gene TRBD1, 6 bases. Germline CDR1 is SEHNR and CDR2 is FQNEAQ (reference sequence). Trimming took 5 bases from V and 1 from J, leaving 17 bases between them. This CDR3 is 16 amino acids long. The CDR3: CASSPPPGHTQETQYF. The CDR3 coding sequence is TGTGCCAGCAGCCCCCCACCGGGACACACCCAAGAGACCCAGTACTTC.

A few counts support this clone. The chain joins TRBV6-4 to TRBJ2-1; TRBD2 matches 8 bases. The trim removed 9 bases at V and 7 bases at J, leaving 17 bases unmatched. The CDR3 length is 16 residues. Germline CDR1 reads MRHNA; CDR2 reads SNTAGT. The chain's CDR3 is CARGLNGSGRGNEQFF. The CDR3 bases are TGTGCCAGAGGACTTAATGGGAGCGGGAGAGGTAATGAGCAGTTCTTC.

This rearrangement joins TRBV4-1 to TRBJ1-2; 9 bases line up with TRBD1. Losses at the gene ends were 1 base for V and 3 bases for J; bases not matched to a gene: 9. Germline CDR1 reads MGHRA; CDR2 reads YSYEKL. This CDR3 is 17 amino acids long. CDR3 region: CASSQVTWDREHYGYTF. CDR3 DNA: TGCGCCAGCAGCCAAGTTACGTGGGACAGGGAGCACTATGGCTACACCTTC.